This T cell receptor beta chain appears in the sequencing data of a study of CD8 T cells in Susac syndrome (dated by TCRdb to about 2019). Looking at the study overall: Of the Susac syndrome patients who were sequenced, six had clinically active disease and roughly eight were in clinical remission. Susac syndrome patients were therapy-naive, on corticosteroids (some also receiving IVIg), or on IVIg alone at blood withdrawal. Repertoire sequencing was used to test whether CD8+ T cell activation and differentiation in Susac syndrome was antigen driven. The clonality of the CD8+ T cell repertoire was compared across about a dozen healthy donors, around 14 Susac syndrome patients and under 17 multiple sclerosis patients.

What the study reported, not specific to this receptor: The number of individuals in the TCR sequencing and HLA analysis was recognized as being relatively small. Around 15 and five Susac-specific public clones were found in the total CD8+ and CD8+ TEMRA repertoires, respectively. Clonal expansion was observed in Susac syndrome CD8+ repertoires, with the highest expansion in CD8+ TEMRA cells and greater expansion in clinically active than in remitting patients.

Peripheral blood CD8+ and CD4+ T cells from healthy donors, Susac syndrome patients and multiple sclerosis patients were profiled by high-throughput TCR beta sequencing. The Susac syndrome patients fulfilled recently defined diagnostic criteria for definite or probable disease. CD8+ TEMRA cells were enriched by FACS, while bulk CD8+ and CD4+ T cells were purified by magnetic negative isolation. Blood was collected in EDTA tubes and processed within 24 hours, with PBMCs isolated through density gradient centrifugation. PBMCs intended for TCR sequencing were cryopreserved in liquid nitrogen and were subsequently thawed in a 37 degrees C water bath. Purity of sorted or isolated CD4+, CD8+ and CD8+ TEMRA cells was at least 90%. RNA was extracted with the RNeasy kit and roughly 0.45 to 1 ug was reverse transcribed using random hexamers. The immunoSEQ multiplex PCR assay, which covers 54 Vbeta and 13 Jbeta segments, was used to amplify TCR beta CDR3 regions. Bias from PCR amplification was corrected by using a synthetic template baseline for primer optimization and for computational correction. The original pipeline was this. Only productive sequences were kept, with reads annotated to V, D and J genes according to IMGT and analyzed in immunoSEQ Analyzer. Clonality was computed as one minus Shannon entropy normalized by log2 of the number of productive unique sequences. For each patient and control, public and private clones were evaluated among the 100 most prevalent clones. A clone was defined as Susac-specific if it was absent from the healthy and MS cohorts, from some 1,100 published viral clones and from other ImmuneACCESS disease sequences. The public reads were reanalyzed by TCRdb: fastp trimming at Q25, MiXCR alignment, in-frame beta chains only. Every distinct CDR3 protein forms one entry, paired with its most common genes and DNA. Clone size and V and J calls follow TCRdb, not the original study. The sample table holds 200,000 or so distinct CDR3 sequences, of which more than 85% were seen once. About 0.15% of the sample is in the top ten clones.

Worth noting for this clonotype: This clone's antigen is unknown. Per-nucleotide qualities are absent, and no much larger clonotype sits a single base away.

CDR1 is given as LNHDA and CDR2 as SQIVND, both from the germline V gene (reference sequence). Cut back by 7 bases and 0 bases, the V and J ends lie 9 bases apart. The CDR3 sequence holds 13 residues, the cysteine and phenylalanine included. Left in the record is the CDR3 DNA by itself, 39 bases read in frame from the first base. The rearranged chain carries TRBV19 and TRBJ1-1; the D gene assignment is ambiguous. The sample was CD8+ T cells from PBMCs. The source is a human donor with Susac syndrome. The nucleotides are TGTGCCAGTAATCCCGCCCTGAACACTGAAGCTTTCTTT. It specifies CASNPALNTEAFF.